Reported below is one T cell receptor (beta chain). Its antigen remains unknown. The data derive from a study of T cell responses to AZD1222 COVID-19 vaccine. Notes on the study in general: Repertoires were obtained only post-peak T cell response. A mostly white British donor set with more females was recruited, and clonal diversity was possibly underestimated.

The CDR3 runs to 15 residues. The J segment lost 5 bases and the V segment lost 5 bases, leaving 9 bases of the junction unmatched. Germline V gene data show CDR1 as SSHAT and CDR2 as FNYEAQ (reference sequence). The method was immunoSEQ multiplex PCR; TCRdb's version includes in-frame clones alone and lacks a portion of them. The sample consists of about 75,000 clones, about nine tenths of them appearing once. Material: peripheral blood, obtained 28 days after the second dose of the MenACWY control vaccine. This receptor was taken from an adult who received the MenACWY meningococcal vaccine as a control. V usage is TRBV7-7 and J usage is TRBJ2-3; 8 bases are shared with TRBD1. This CDR3 reads CASSHGRGPGDTQYF. In DNA, the CDR3 is TGTGCCAGCAGCCATGGCAGGGGGCCGGGAGATACGCAGTATTTT.